This T cell receptor (beta chain) was identified in a study of multiple sclerosis patients with progressive multifocal leukoencephalopathy. The time point here: time of PML onset. Repertoires were generated with immunoSEQ multiplex PCR, while TCRdb's copy carries only in-frame clones and drops some. There are roughly 32,000 clones in the sample; roughly 87% occur only once, and about 3.3% lies in the top ten. The CDR3 loop spans 13 amino acids. CDR1 is SGHRS, CDR2 YFSETQ, per germline. The germline V and J ends were trimmed by 0 bases and 3 bases, with 4 bases remaining between them. The material sequenced was PBMCs, taken from a patient treated with natalizumab. The sequence came from a human donor with progressive multifocal leukoencephalopathy. The rearrangement uses TRBV5-1 and TRBJ1-3; D is unresolved. CDR3 loop: CASSLDSGNTIYF. The CDR3 nucleotides are TGCGCCAGCAGCTTGGACAGTGGAAACACCATATATTTT.